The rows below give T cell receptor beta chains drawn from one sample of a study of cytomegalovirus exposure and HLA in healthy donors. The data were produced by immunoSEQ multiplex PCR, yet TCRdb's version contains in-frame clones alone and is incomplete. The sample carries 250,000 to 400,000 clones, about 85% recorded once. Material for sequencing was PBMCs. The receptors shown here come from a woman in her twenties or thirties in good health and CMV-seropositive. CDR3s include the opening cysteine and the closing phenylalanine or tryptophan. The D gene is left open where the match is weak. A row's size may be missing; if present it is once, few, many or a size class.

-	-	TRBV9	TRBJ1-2	TGTGCCAGCACGGGGAGCGGGGGCGACTATGGCTACACCTTC	CASTGSGGDYGYTF
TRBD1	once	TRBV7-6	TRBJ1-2	TGTGCCAGCAGCTTGCTTGGGCAGGGGGCCGACTATGGCTACACCTTC	CASSLLGQGADYGYTF
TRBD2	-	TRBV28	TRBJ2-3	TGTGCCAGCAGTCGAAGCGGGAGATTTCAGTATTTT	CASSRSGRFQYF
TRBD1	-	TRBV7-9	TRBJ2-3	TGTGCCAGCAGCTCCCGGGACAGGGGGCTGACAGATACGCAGTATTTT	CASSSRDRGLTDTQYF
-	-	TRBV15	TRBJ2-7	TGTGCCACCAGCAGAGATATGGACTTTTATCGGCAGTACTTC	CATSRDMDFYRQYF
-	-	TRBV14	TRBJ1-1	TGTGCCAGCAGCTCGATGAACACTGAAGCTTTCTTT	CASSSMNTEAFF
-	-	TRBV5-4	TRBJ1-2	TGTGCCAGCACCCGAGGGGCTGAGGGATTCTATGGCTACACCTTC	CASTRGAEGFYGYTF
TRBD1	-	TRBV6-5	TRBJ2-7	TGTGCCAGCAGTCTCGGACAGGACCCCTACGAGCAGTACTTC	CASSLGQDPYEQYF
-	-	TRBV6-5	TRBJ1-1	TGTGCCAGCAGTTACTCATGGGTGGCGATGAACACTGAAGCTTTCTTT	CASSYSWVAMNTEAFF
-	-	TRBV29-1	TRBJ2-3	TGCAGCGTTTTCCCCAGGGTGTCAGGGGGGGCAGATACGCAGTATTTT	CSVFPRVSGGADTQYF
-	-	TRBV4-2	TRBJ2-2	TGTGCCAGCAGCCCGGGGGAGGCGAACACCGGGGAGCTGTTTTTT	CASSPGEANTGELFF
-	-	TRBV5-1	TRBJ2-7	TGCGCCAGCAGCTTGGGCGGTCAGGGGCGCTACGAGCAGTACTTC	CASSLGGQGRYEQYF
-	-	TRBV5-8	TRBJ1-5	TGTGCCAGCAGCTTCGAGCCGGGTGTCCAGCCCCAGCATTTT	CASSFEPGVQPQHF
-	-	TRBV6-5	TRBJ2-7	TGTGCCAGCACCTCGGGCGGGACCTACGAGCAGTACTTC	CASTSGGTYEQYF
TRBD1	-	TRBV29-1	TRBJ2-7	TGCAGCGTTGAAGACGGCCCCGGGACAGGGACCTACGAGCAGTACTTC	CSVEDGPGTGTYEQYF
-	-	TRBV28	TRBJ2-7	TGTGCCAGCAGTTTAGCGGGGAGCTCCTACGAGCAGTACTTC	CASSLAGSSYEQYF
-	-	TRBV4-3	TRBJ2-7	TGCGCCAGCAGCCAAGATTTTCAACCTTTACGGAACTACTACGAGCAGTACTTC	CASSQDFQPLRNYYEQYF
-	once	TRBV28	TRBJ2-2	TGTGCCAGCAATCGCTTCGCGGGGAGTCGTTCTGCCGGGGAGCTGTTTTTT	CASNRFAGSRSAGELFF